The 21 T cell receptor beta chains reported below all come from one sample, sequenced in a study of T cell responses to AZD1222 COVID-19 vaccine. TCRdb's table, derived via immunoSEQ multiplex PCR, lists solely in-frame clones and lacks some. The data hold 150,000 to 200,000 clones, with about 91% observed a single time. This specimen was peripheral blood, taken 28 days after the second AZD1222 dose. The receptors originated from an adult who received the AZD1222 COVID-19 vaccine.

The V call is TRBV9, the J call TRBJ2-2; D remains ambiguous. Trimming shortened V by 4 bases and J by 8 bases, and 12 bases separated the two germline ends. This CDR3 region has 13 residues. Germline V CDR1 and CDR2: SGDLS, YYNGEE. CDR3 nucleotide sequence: TGTGCCAGCAGCCCCACGCCAGAGGGGGAGCTGTTTTTT. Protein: CASSPTPEGELFF. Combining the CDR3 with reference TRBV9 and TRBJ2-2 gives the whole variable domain DSGVTQTPKHLITATGQRVTLRCSPRSGDLSVYWYQQSLDQGLQFLIQYYNGEERAKGNILERFSAQQFPDLHSELNLSSLELGDSALYFCASSPTPEGELFFGEGSRLTVL.

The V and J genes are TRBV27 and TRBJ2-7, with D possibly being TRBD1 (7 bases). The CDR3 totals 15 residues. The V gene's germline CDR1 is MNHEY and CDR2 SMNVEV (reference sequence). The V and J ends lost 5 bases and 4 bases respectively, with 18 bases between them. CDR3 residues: CASSRFGQGGYEQYF. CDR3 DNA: TGTGCCAGCAGTAGATTCGGGCAGGGGGGATACGAGCAGTACTTC.

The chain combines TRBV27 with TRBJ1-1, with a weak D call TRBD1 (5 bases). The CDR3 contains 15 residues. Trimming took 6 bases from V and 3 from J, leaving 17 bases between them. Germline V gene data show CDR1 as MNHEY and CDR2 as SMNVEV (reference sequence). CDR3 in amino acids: CASSTAGEGDTEAFF. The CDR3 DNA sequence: TGTGCCAGCAGCACGGCGGGCGAAGGGGACACTGAAGCTTTCTTT.

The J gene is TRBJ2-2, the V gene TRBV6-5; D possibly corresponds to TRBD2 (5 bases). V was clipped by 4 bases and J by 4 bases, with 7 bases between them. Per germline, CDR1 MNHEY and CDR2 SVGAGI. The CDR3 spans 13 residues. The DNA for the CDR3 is TGTGCCAGCAGTTCTGAGGGCACCGGGGAGCTGTTTTTT. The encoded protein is CASSSEGTGELFF.

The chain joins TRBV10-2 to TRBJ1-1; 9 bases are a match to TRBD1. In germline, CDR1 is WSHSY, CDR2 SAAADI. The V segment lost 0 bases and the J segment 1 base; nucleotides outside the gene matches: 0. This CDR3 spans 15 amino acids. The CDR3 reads CASSESTGGNTEAFF. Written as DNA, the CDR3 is TGCGCCAGCAGTGAGTCGACAGGGGGGAACACTGAAGCTTTCTTT.

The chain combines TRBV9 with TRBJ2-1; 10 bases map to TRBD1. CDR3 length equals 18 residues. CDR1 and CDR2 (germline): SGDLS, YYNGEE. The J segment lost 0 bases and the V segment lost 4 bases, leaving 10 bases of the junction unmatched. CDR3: CASSPHPGQGISYNEQFF. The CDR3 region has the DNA TGTGCCAGCAGCCCACACCCGGGACAGGGGATCTCCTACAATGAGCAGTTCTTC.

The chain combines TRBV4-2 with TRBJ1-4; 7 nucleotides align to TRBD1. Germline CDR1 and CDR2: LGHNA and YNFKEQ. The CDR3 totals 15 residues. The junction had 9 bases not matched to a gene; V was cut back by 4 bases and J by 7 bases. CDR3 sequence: CASSLGEGAIEKLFF. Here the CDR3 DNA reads TGTGCCAGCAGCCTGGGAGAGGGGGCGATTGAAAAACTGTTTTTT.

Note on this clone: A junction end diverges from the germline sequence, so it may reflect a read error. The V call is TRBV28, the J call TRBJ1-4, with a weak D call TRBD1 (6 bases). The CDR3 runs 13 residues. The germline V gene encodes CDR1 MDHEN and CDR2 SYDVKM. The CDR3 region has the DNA TGTGCCAGCAGTCGGACAGATCTGGCTTCGAATATTTTT. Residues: CASSRTDLASNIF.

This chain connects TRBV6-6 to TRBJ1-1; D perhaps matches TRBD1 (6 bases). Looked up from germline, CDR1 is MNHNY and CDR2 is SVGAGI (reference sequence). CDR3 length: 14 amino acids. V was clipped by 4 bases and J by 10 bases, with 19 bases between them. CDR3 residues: CASSSPTGKVGAFF. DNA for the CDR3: TGTGCCAGCAGTTCTCCCACAGGGAAGGTTGGAGCTTTCTTT.

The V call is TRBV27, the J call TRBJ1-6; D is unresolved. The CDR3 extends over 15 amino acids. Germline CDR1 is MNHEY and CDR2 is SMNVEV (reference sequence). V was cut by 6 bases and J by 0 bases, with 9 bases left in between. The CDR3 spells CASRRAGSYNSPLHF. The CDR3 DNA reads TGTGCCAGCAGGAGGGCAGGCTCCTATAATTCACCCCTCCACTTT.

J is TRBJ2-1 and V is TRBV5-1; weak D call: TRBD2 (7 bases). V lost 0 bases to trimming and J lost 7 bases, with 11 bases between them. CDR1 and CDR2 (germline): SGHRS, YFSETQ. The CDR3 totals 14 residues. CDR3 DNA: TGCGCCAGCAGCTTGGCGGGGGGCCCGAATGAGCAGTTCTTC. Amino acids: CASSLAGGPNEQFF.

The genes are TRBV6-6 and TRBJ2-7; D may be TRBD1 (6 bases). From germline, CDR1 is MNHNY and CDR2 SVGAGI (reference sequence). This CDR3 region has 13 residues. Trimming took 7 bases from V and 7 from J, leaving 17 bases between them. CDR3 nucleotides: TGTGCCAGCACGGTCAGGGGCCTTTCGGAGCAGTACTTC. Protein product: CASTVRGLSEQYF.

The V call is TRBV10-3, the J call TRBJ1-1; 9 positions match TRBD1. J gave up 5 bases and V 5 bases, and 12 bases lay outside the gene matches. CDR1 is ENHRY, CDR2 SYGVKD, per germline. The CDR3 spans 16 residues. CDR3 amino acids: CAISRDRAFEGTEAFF. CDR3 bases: TGTGCCATCAGTCGGGACAGGGCATTCGAGGGGACTGAAGCTTTCTTT.

DNA of the CDR3: TGCGCCAGCAGCTGGACAGGAGGCACTGAAGCTTTCTTT. It is translated as CASSWTGGTEAFF. The rearrangement links TRBV5-1 to TRBJ1-1; 7 bases fit TRBD1. V gave up 3 bases and J gave up 4 bases; unmatched junction bases: 3. This CDR3 spans 13 amino acids. Germline values: CDR1 SGHRS, CDR2 YFSETQ. The whole variable domain, remainder taken from reference TRBV5-1 and TRBJ1-1, is KAGVTQTPRYLIKTRGQQVTLSCSPISGHRSVSWYQQTPGQGLQFLFEYFSETQRNKGNFPGRFSGRQFSNSRSEMNVSTLELGDSALYLCASSWTGGTEAFFGQGTRLTVV.

CDR3 in DNA: TGTGCCATCAGTGAATACGTAGAGACCCAGTACTTC. As protein: CAISEYVETQYF. V gene TRBV10-3 combines with J gene TRBJ2-5; D not certain. Germline-derived CDR1 and CDR2 are ENHRY and SYGVKD. This CDR3 is built from 12 residues. V lost 3 bases to trimming and J lost 4 bases, with 6 bases between them.

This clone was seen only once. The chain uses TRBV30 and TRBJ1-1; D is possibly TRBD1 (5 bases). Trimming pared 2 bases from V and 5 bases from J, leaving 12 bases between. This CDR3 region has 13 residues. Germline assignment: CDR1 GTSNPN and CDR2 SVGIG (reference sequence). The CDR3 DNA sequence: TGTGCCTGGAGTTCGGGAGGGGAAACTGAAGCTTTCTTT. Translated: CAWSSGGETEAFF.

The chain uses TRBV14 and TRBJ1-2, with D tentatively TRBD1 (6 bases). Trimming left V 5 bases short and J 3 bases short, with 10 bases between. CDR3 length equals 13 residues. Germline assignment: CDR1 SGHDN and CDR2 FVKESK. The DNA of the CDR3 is TGTGCCAGCAGCAGACAGGCGCACTATGGCTACACCTTC. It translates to CASSRQAHYGYTF.

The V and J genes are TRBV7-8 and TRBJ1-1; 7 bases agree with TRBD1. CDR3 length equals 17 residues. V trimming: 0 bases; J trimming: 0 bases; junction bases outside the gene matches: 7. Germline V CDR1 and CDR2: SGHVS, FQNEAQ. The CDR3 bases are TGTGCCAGCAGCTTAGCGAACAGGGGCCCCATGAACACTGAAGCTTTCTTT. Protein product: CASSLANRGPMNTEAFF.

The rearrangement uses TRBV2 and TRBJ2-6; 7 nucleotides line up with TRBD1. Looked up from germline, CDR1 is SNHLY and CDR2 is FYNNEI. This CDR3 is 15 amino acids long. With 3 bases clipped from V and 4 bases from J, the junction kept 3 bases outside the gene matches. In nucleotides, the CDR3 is TGTGCCAGCAGTGAGACAGGGAAAGGGGCCAACGTCCTGACTTTC. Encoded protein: CASSETGKGANVLTF.

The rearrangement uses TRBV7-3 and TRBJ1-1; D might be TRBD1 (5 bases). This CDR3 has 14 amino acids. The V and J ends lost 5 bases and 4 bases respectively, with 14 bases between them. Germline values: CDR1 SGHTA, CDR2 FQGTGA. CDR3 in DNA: TGTGCCAGCAGCGCCTCGGGACGGCGCACTGAAGCTTTCTTT. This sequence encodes CASSASGRRTEAFF. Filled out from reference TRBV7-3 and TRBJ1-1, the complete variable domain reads GAGVSQTPSNKVTEKGKYVELRCDPISGHTALYWYRQSLGQGPEFLIYFQGTGAADDSGLPNDRFFAVRPEGSVSTLKIQRTERGDSAVYLCASSASGRRTEAFFGQGTRLTVV.

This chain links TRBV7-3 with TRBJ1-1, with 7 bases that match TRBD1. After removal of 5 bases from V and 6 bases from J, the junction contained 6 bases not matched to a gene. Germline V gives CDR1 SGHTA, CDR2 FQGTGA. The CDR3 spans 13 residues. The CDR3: CASSPSRGAEAFF. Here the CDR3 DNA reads TGTGCCAGCAGCCCGAGCAGGGGGGCTGAAGCTTTCTTT.